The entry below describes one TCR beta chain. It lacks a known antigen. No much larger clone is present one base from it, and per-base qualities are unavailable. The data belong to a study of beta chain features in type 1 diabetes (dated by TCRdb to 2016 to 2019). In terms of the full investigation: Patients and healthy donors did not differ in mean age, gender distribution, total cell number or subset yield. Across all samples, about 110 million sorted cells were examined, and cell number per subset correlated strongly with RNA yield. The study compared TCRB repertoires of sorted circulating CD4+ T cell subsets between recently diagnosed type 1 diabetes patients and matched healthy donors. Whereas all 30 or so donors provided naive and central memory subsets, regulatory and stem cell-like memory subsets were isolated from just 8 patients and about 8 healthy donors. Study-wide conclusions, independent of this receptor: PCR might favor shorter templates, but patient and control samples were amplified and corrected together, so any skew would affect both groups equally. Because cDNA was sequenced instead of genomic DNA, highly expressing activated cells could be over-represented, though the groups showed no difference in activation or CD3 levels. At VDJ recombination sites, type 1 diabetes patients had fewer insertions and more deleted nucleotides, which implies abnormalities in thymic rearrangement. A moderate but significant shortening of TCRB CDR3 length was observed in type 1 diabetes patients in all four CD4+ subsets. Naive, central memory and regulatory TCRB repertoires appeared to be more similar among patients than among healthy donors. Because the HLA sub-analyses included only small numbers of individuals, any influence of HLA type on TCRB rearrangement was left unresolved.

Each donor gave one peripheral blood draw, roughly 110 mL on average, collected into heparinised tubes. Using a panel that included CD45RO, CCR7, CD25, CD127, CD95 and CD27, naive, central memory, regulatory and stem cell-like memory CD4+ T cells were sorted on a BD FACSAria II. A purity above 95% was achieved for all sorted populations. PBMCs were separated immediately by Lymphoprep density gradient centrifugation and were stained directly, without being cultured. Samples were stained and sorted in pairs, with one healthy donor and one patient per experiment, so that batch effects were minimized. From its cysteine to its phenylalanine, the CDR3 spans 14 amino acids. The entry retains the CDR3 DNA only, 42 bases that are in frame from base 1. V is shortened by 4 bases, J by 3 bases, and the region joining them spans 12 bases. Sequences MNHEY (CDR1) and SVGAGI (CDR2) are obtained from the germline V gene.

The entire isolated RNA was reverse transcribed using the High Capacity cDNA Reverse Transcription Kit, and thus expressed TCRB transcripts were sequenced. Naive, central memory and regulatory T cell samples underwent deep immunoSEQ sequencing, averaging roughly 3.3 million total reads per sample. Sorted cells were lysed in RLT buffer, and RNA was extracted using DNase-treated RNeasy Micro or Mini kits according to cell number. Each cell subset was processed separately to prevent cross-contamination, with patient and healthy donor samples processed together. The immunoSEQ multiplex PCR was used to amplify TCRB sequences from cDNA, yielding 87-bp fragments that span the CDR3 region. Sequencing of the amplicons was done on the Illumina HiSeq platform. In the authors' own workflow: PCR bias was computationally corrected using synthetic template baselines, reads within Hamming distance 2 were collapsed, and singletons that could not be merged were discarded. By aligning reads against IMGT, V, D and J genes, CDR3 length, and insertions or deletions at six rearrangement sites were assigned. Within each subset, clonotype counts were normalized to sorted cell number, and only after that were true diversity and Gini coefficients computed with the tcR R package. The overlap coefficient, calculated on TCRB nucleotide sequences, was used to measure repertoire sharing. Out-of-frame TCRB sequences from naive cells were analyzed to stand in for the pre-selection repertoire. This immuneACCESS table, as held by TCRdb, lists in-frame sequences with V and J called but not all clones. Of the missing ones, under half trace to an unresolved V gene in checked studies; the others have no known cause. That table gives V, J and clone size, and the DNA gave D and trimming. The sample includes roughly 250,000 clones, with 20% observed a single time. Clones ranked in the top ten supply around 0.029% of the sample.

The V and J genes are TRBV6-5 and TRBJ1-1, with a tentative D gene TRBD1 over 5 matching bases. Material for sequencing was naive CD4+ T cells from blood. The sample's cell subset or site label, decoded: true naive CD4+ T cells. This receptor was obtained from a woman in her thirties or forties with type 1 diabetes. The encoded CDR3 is CASSFSGADTEAFF. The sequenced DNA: TGTGCCAGCAGTTTTAGTGGGGCTGACACTGAAGCTTTCTTT.